Described below is a single TCR beta chain sequence and its context. The antigen is unknown. The source of the sample is a study of CD8 T cells in Susac syndrome. Across the study: When their blood was taken, the Susac syndrome patients had either not yet had any therapy, were taking corticosteroids, or were taking intravenous immunoglobulin alone. Regarding the study as a whole: Susac-specific public clones in total CD8+ repertoires numbered about 17; in CD8+ TEMRA repertoires, they numbered about 5.

After extraction with the RNeasy kit, roughly 0.5 to 1 ug of the RNA was reverse transcribed using random hexamers. Via MiXCR, TCRdb re-called the immunoSEQ multiplex PCR reads, giving one row per CDR3 protein. The sample includes about 130,000 distinct CDR3 sequences, 95% of them seen just once. Germline CDR1 reads LNHDA; CDR2 reads SQIVND (reference sequence). The CDR3 has 15 residues. J lost 1 base, V lost 6 bases, and 8 bases had no gene match. The Susac syndrome patients fit the recently defined diagnostic criteria for definite or probable disease. Negative isolation yielded the CD8+ and CD4+ T cells, while FACS enriched the TEMRA cells.

The TCR comes from a human donor with Susac syndrome. The chain employs TRBV19 and TRBJ2-7; 8 bases align to TRBD1. The sequencing sample was made of CD8+ T cells from PBMCs. The CDR3 DNA reads TGTGCCAGTAGGCCCTTCGACAGGGGATCCTACGAGCAGTACTTC. This codes for CASRPFDRGSYEQYF. The full variable domain, with the rest looked up from reference TRBV19 and TRBJ2-7, is DGGITQSPKYLFRKEGQNVTLSCEQNLNHDAMYWYRQDPGQGLRLIYYSQIVNDFQKGDIAEGYSVSREKKESFPLTVTSAQKNPTAFYLCASRPFDRGSYEQYFGPGTRLTVT.